A selection of T cell receptor beta chains follows, all from one sample in a study of cytomegalovirus exposure and HLA in healthy donors. The data were produced by immunoSEQ multiplex PCR, yet TCRdb's version contains in-frame clones alone and is incomplete. The sample lists more than 150,000 clones, approximately 84% occurring once. Material for sequencing was PBMCs. These receptors were collected from a woman between 50 and 59 years old in good health and CMV-seropositive. Both conserved end residues are part of each CDR3. A D gene is named only where the DNA matches it firmly. Clone size, where shown, is once, few, many, or a class for clones that have expanded.

TRBV6-5	.	TRBJ2-7	14	.	TGTGCCAGCAGTTATAGGCGGGGGCACTACGAGCAGTACTTC	CASSYRRGHYEQYF
TRBV4-3	TRBD2	TRBJ2-3	14	once	TGCGCCAGCAGCTCGCGGGGGTCCACAGATACGCAGTATTTT	CASSSRGSTDTQYF
TRBV5-6	.	TRBJ2-1	14	.	TGTGCCAGCAGCTTGGAGCGGCGGTACAATGAGCAGTTCTTC	CASSLERRYNEQFF
TRBV2	TRBD1	TRBJ2-5	15	.	TGTGCCAGCAGTGAAGGGGACAGGGGGCAAGAGACCCAGTACTTC	CASSEGDRGQETQYF
TRBV6-1	TRBD1	TRBJ1-4	14	few	TGTGCCAGCAGTAGACAGGGAACTAATGAAAAACTGTTTTTT	CASSRQGTNEKLFF
TRBV4-1	.	TRBJ2-7	16	.	TGCGCCAGCAGCCAAGATAACAGGGTGAAGACCTACGAGCAGTACTTC	CASSQDNRVKTYEQYF
TRBV4-1	.	TRBJ2-1	16	.	TGCGCCAGCAGCCGCGGACTATTTAGGTCTCCCAATGAGCAGTTCTTC	CASSRGLFRSPNEQFF
TRBV5-5	TRBD1	TRBJ1-1	15	.	TGTGCCAGCAGCCCGCGGACAGGTCAACACACTGAAGCTTTCTTT	CASSPRTGQHTEAFF
TRBV29-1	.	TRBJ2-7	12	few	TGCAGCGTTCAGGGAAGCTCCTACGAGCAGTACTTC	CSVQGSSYEQYF
TRBV13	.	TRBJ2-3	16	.	TGTGCCAGCAGCTTCTCAACAGGGGCGGGAATAGATACGCAGTATTTT	CASSFSTGAGIDTQYF
TRBV4-2	.	TRBJ1-2	15	.	TGTGCCAGCAGCCAAGTTAGGGGCAGGTCCTATGGCTACACCTTC	CASSQVRGRSYGYTF